The rows below give T cell receptor beta chains drawn from one sample of a study of cytomegalovirus exposure and HLA in healthy donors. Data came from immunoSEQ multiplex PCR; TCRdb stores just in-frame clones and leaves some out. The top ten clones hold 10% to 13% of a sample with around 150,000 clones, roughly 80% of them seen once. The sequenced material came from PBMCs. The origin of the receptors is a man between 25 and 39 years old in good health and CMV-seropositive. Both conserved end residues are part of each CDR3. The D gene is left open where the match is weak.

d_call: .
v_call: TRBV11-2
cdr3_aa: CASSSWGEAFF

d_call: .
v_call: TRBV30
cdr3_aa: CAWSGLRDQPQHF

d_call: .
v_call: TRBV30
cdr3_aa: CAWHAGNTGELFF

d_call: .
v_call: TRBV5-1
cdr3_aa: CASSPQIGTRETQYF

d_call: TRBD1
v_call: TRBV5-4
cdr3_aa: CASSPGWAGGHSYEQYF

d_call: TRBD2
v_call: TRBV5-4
cdr3_aa: CASSLQLASSTDTQYF

d_call: TRBD1
v_call: TRBV7-9
cdr3_aa: CASSSLDRDTYEQYF

d_call: .
v_call: TRBV18
cdr3_aa: CASSQANRGGEKLFF

d_call: TRBD1
v_call: TRBV5-1
cdr3_aa: CASSQTQGATGNTIYF

d_call: TRBD1
v_call: TRBV6-6
cdr3_aa: CASSYIQGTGTEAFF

d_call: TRBD1
v_call: TRBV7-2
cdr3_aa: CASSLGQGWDYEQYF

d_call: .
v_call: TRBV6-5
cdr3_aa: CASRRNTGELFF

d_call: TRBD1
v_call: TRBV28
cdr3_aa: CASSVRDRDYGYTF

d_call: .
v_call: TRBV18
cdr3_aa: CASSPRETQYF

d_call: TRBD2
v_call: TRBV7-2
cdr3_aa: CASSLESSGGVETQYF

d_call: TRBD1
v_call: TRBV28
cdr3_aa: CASIPARGLGNSPLHF

d_call: .
v_call: TRBV10-1
cdr3_aa: CASSERGSWTYNEQFF

d_call: TRBD2
v_call: TRBV29-1
cdr3_aa: CSVYTGGAGTQYF

d_call: .
v_call: TRBV10-3
cdr3_aa: CAIRQATNYGYTF

d_call: .
v_call: TRBV2
cdr3_aa: CASSGQSNQPQHF

d_call: TRBD1
v_call: TRBV15
cdr3_aa: CATSRNSGTEETQYF

d_call: .
v_call: TRBV28
cdr3_aa: CASSPPEWTPEQYF

d_call: .
v_call: TRBV28
cdr3_aa: CASSLPGYALSPLHF

d_call: TRBD1
v_call: TRBV7-2
cdr3_aa: CASSPRQGAYEQYF

d_call: TRBD1
v_call: TRBV2
cdr3_aa: CAWDRWGNTEAFF

d_call: .
v_call: TRBV19
cdr3_aa: CASSILLAYEQYF

d_call: TRBD2
v_call: TRBV30
cdr3_aa: CAWSLAGVAEWDEQYF

d_call: .
v_call: TRBV30
cdr3_aa: CAWSLGETQYF

d_call: TRBD1
v_call: TRBV18
cdr3_aa: CASSQDRGNSPLHF

d_call: TRBD1
v_call: TRBV11-2
cdr3_aa: CASSSRADRDYTF

d_call: TRBD2
v_call: TRBV13
cdr3_aa: CASSQQTSGSGGAKNIQYF

d_call: TRBD2
v_call: TRBV4-2
cdr3_aa: CASSQETSGSNEQFF

d_call: TRBD2
v_call: TRBV7-6
cdr3_aa: CASSFAGPSGREEQYF

d_call: TRBD1
v_call: TRBV18
cdr3_aa: CASSIGQGRNEQFF

d_call: TRBD1
v_call: TRBV4-3
cdr3_aa: CASSQESRGLREQYF

d_call: .
v_call: TRBV4-2
cdr3_aa: CASSQDPQYNEQFF

d_call: .
v_call: TRBV7-3
cdr3_aa: CASSLGGVNTEAFF

d_call: .
v_call: TRBV7-2
cdr3_aa: CASSLNAALVEQYF

d_call: TRBD2
v_call: TRBV10-1
cdr3_aa: CASSEFLAGGTGELFF

d_call: TRBD1
v_call: TRBV19
cdr3_aa: CASTVFRDSLYGYTF

d_call: .
v_call: TRBV29-1
cdr3_aa: CSVEGAANTEAFF

d_call: .
v_call: TRBV4-1
cdr3_aa: CASGDTLTSYEQYF

d_call: .
v_call: TRBV7-8
cdr3_aa: CASSLDLNQDEQFF

d_call: .
v_call: TRBV6-4
cdr3_aa: CASSGESTDTQYF

d_call: .
v_call: TRBV11-2
cdr3_aa: CASSPGHGGWTEAFF

d_call: .
v_call: TRBV29-1
cdr3_aa: CSVFSRRQNTIYF

d_call: TRBD1
v_call: TRBV19
cdr3_aa: CASSPGTGGYGYTF

d_call: TRBD1
v_call: TRBV7-2
cdr3_aa: CASSQGTGRSGELFF

d_call: TRBD1
v_call: TRBV10-1
cdr3_aa: CANRTGSSYNSPLHF

d_call: TRBD2
v_call: TRBV6-4
cdr3_aa: CASSDGAGGPMNEQFF

d_call: TRBD1
v_call: TRBV18
cdr3_aa: CASSPPEQGAGELFF

d_call: .
v_call: TRBV5-1
cdr3_aa: CASSPADSAGELFF

d_call: .
v_call: TRBV18
cdr3_aa: CASSSPPGEQYF

d_call: TRBD1
v_call: TRBV6-5
cdr3_aa: CASSLGQNTDTQYF

d_call: TRBD1
v_call: TRBV5-6
cdr3_aa: CASSLGTGVYEQYF

d_call: TRBD2
v_call: TRBV11-2
cdr3_aa: CASSLGPGGGYNEQFF

d_call: .
v_call: TRBV10-2
cdr3_aa: CASSDGGQGFNSPLHF

d_call: .
v_call: TRBV28
cdr3_aa: CASSLHRQDPQETQYF